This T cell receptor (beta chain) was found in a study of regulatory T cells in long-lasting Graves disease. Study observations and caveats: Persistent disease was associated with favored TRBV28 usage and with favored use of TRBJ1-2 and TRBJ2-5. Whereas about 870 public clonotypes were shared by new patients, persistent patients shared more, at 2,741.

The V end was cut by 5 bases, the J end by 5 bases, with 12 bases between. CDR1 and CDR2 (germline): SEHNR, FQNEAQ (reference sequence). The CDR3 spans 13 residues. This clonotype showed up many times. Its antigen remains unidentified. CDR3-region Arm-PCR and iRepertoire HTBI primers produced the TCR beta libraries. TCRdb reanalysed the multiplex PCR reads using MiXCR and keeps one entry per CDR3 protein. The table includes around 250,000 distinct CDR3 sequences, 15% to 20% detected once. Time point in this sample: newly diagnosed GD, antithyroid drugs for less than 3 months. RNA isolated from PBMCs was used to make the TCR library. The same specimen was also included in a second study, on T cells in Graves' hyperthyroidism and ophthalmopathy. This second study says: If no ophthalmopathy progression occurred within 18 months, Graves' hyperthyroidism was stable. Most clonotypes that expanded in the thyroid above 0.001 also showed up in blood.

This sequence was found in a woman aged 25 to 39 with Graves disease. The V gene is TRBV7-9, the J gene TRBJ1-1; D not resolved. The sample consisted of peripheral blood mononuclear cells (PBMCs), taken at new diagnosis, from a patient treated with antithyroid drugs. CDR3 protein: CASSRNTGTEAFF. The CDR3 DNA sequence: TGTGCCAGCAGCCGTAACACGGGGACTGAAGCTTTCTTT.